A single sample is the source of the 27 T cell receptor beta chains below, sequenced in a study of T cells after yellow fever vaccination. TCRdb analysed the 5' RACE reads with MiXCR anew, one entry per CDR3 protein. This repertoire shows 70,000 to 80,000 distinct CDR3 sequences, more than 5.5% found once; its top ten account for around 28%. Sequencing used CD8+ T cells sorted from PBMCs, obtained 9 to 10 days after the first yellow fever vaccination. The receptors were gathered from a man between 18 and 35 years old who received the YFV17D yellow fever vaccine.

This clonotype was detected ten times or more. V usage is TRBV3-1 and J usage is TRBJ2-7; 13 bases line up with TRBD2. V trimming: 3 bases; J trimming: 9 bases; junction bases outside the gene matches: 11. CDR1 is LGHDT, CDR2 YNNKEL, per germline (reference sequence). The CDR3 contains 16 residues. CDR3 in DNA: TGTGCCAGCAGCCACTCCGAGGGACTAGCGGGGTTGGCGCAGTACTTC. This gives the protein CASSHSEGLAGLAQYF.

V is TRBV5-4 and J is TRBJ2-7; D perhaps matches TRBD2 (7 bases). Germline V gene sequence: CDR1 SGHNT, CDR2 YYREEE (reference sequence). Trimming cost V 4 bases and J 4 bases, with 15 bases left between them. The CDR3 is 14 amino acids. The DNA of the CDR3 is TGTGCCAGCAGCCCAGGGGTGGGGGGGTACGAGCAGTACTTC. Translating it yields CASSPGVGGYEQYF.

V gene TRBV19 combines with J gene TRBJ1-2; no reliable D call. The germline V and J ends were trimmed by 6 bases and 3 bases, with 5 bases remaining between them. CDR1 is LNHDA and CDR2 is SQIVND in the germline V gene (reference sequence). The CDR3 totals 11 residues. CDR3 in DNA: TGTGCCAGTAGCCCCGACTATGGCTACACCTTC. Residues: CASSPDYGYTF.

This clonotype was found many times. V gene TRBV15 combines with J gene TRBJ2-5; TRBD2 matches at 7 bases. This CDR3 region has 13 residues. V shed 6 bases and J 0 bases; nucleotides not matched to a gene: 1. Germline CDR1 LNHNV, CDR2 YYDKDF (reference sequence). CDR3 nucleotide sequence: TGTGCCACCAGAGGGACTAACCAAGAGACCCAGTACTTC. Amino acid sequence: CATRGTNQETQYF.

As for this clonotype: A much more abundant neighbour one base away suggests this may be a read error. The chain has TRBV29-1 and TRBJ2-1, with a tentative D call TRBD2 (5 bases). There are 12 residues in the CDR3. CDR1 and CDR2 from the germline V gene are SQVTM and ANQGSEA. CDR3 loop: CSVVVLEDEQIF. For the CDR3, the DNA is TGCAGCGTTGTTGTACTAGAAGATGAGCAGATCTTC.

This chain uses TRBV5-1 with TRBJ2-7, with D unresolved. V was cut by 2 bases and J by 0 bases, with 12 bases left in between. Germline CDR1 and CDR2: SGHRS and YFSETQ. The CDR3 is 15 amino acids. The CDR3 spells CASSLEALLSYEQYF. The CDR3 DNA reads as TGCGCCAGCAGCTTAGAAGCTCTTCTCTCCTACGAGCAGTACTTC.

This clonotype has only a few counts. The chain links TRBV11-2 to TRBJ2-1; D is uncertain. The V end lost 5 bases, the J end lost 2 bases, and 13 bases lay between the germline ends. Germline V gene data show CDR1 as SGHAT and CDR2 as FQNNGV. CDR3 length: 15 residues. The CDR3 loop reads CASSPGAPTYNEQFF. CDR3 nucleotides: TGTGCCAGCAGCCCCGGCGCTCCTACCTACAATGAGCAGTTCTTC.

The chain combines TRBV4-3 with TRBJ1-4; 8 bases fit TRBD1. J was trimmed by 14 bases and V by 1 base; bases with no gene match: 9. Germline CDR1 reads LGHNA; CDR2 reads YSLEER. This CDR3 comprises 14 residues. In nucleotides, the CDR3 is TGCGCCAGCAGCCAAGTAGGGCAGGGGGCAAAGCTGTTTTTT. Protein product: CASSQVGQGAKLFF.

This clonotype appeared a few times. The chain uses TRBV10-2 and TRBJ2-7, with D possibly TRBD1 on 5 matching bases. The germline gives CDR1 WSHSY, CDR2 SAAADI. The CDR3 extends over 17 amino acids. With 2 bases removed from V and 1 base from J, the gap between germline ends came to 18 bases. The CDR3 coding sequence is TGCGCCAGCAGTGAGAGCAGAGTGGCAGGGCCTTCCTACGAGCAGTACTTC. Its protein is CASSESRVAGPSYEQYF.

The chain recombines TRBV4-1 with TRBJ2-7; D not certain. The CDR3 has 14 amino acids. Per the germline V gene, CDR1 is MGHRA and CDR2 is YSYEKL. V was clipped by 1 base and J by 4 bases, with 11 bases between them. The CDR3 protein is CASSQVEAVYEQYV. In DNA form, the CDR3 reads TGCGCCAGCAGCCAAGTTGAGGCAGTTTACGAGCAGTACGTC.

This clonotype was seen at least ten times. This chain connects TRBV29-1 to TRBJ1-1; D ambiguous. The CDR3 is made up of 10 amino acids. CDR1 SQVTM and CDR2 ANQGSEA come from the germline V gene. V was clipped by 4 bases and J by 5 bases, with 5 bases between them. CDR3 DNA sequence: TGCAGCGTTGCAGCGACTGAAGCTTTCTTT. Translating it yields CSVAATEAFF.

This clonotype was seen at least ten times. The V and J genes are TRBV7-3 and TRBJ2-1; 12 bases match TRBD2. CDR3 size: 17 residues. The J segment lost 3 bases and the V segment lost 0 bases, leaving 3 bases of the junction unmatched. The germline gives CDR1 SGHTA, CDR2 FQGTGA. DNA for the CDR3: TGTGCCAGCAGCTTAACCCCGACTAGCGGGGGCTACAATGAGCAGTTCTTC. It yields the protein CASSLTPTSGGYNEQFF.

This clonotype was picked up many times. The CDR3 spells CATSNTGIYGYTF. CDR3 sequence (DNA): TGTGCCACCAGCAATACAGGGATCTATGGCTACACCTTC. V is TRBV15 and J is TRBJ1-2, with D possibly being TRBD1 (6 bases). V was shortened by 4 bases and J by 4 bases, with 10 bases between the two germline ends. This CDR3 spans 13 amino acids. From germline, CDR1 is LNHNV and CDR2 YYDKDF (reference sequence).

Many counts were recorded for this clonotype. The CDR3 DNA follows: TGTGCCAGCAGCCTGGCGGGACTAGCGGGGGAGGACTACGAGCAGTACTTC. Translated, it gives CASSLAGLAGEDYEQYF. The chain has TRBV3-1 and TRBJ2-7; 14 bases align to TRBD2. The CDR3 consists of 17 residues. J gave up 3 bases and V 4 bases, and 8 bases lay outside the gene matches. Looked up from germline, CDR1 is LGHDT and CDR2 is YNNKEL (reference sequence).

This clonotype has a handful of counts. The V gene is TRBV4-1, the J gene TRBJ1-2; D call uncertain. Trimming removed 0 bases at V and 8 bases at J, with 13 bases between. Germline V gene data show CDR1 as MGHRA and CDR2 as YSYEKL. This CDR3 is built from 14 residues. The CDR3 bases are TGCGCCAGCAGCCAAGATGGGGAGTTGAAAGGCTACACCTTC. Amino acids: CASSQDGELKGYTF.

In this sample, this clonotype turned up many times. The J gene is TRBJ2-2, the V gene TRBV5-1, with D possibly matching TRBD1 (5 bases). The V end lost 3 bases, the J end lost 5 bases, and 11 bases lay between the germline ends. Germline CDR1 is SGHRS and CDR2 is YFSETQ. The CDR3 is 14 residues long. CDR3 sequence reads: CASSYDRYTGELFF. As DNA, the CDR3 is TGCGCCAGCAGCTATGACAGATATACCGGGGAGCTGTTTTTT.

V is TRBV23-1 and J is TRBJ2-7; the D is unclear. TRBV23-1 has ORF status, its function being uncertain. CDR3 length: 13 residues. The CDR3 bases are TGCGCCACCAGTCAACTGATCGGCTATGAGCAGTACGTC. Residues: CATSQLIGYEQYV.

This clonotype was observed a few times. J is TRBJ2-3 and V is TRBV19; 11 positions match TRBD2. This CDR3 is 15 amino acids long. The junction had 3 bases not matched to a gene; V was cut back by 3 bases and J by 4 bases. Germline CDR1 reads LNHDA; CDR2 reads SQIVND (reference sequence). CDR3 sequence: CASSISGGVPDTQYF. The CDR3 bases are TGTGCCAGTAGTATTAGCGGGGGGGTACCAGATACGCAGTATTTT.

The sample holds a few counts of this clonotype. The gene calls are TRBV29-1 and TRBJ2-1, with D perhaps TRBD1 or TRBD2 (7 bases each). Germline V gene sequence: CDR1 SQVTM, CDR2 ANQGSEA. The V end lost 0 bases, the J end lost 0 bases, and 12 bases lay between the germline ends. This CDR3 comprises 16 residues. DNA for the CDR3: TGCAGCGTTGAAGATCAGGGGGGGTCCTCCTACAATGAGCAGTTCTTC. Encoded protein: CSVEDQGGSSYNEQFF.

The chain links TRBV4-2 to TRBJ1-1; D remains ambiguous. The CDR3 has 16 residues. Trimming stripped 0 bases from V and 0 bases from J, with 11 bases between. The germline gives CDR1 LGHNA, CDR2 YNFKEQ. The CDR3 nucleotides read TGTGCCAGCAGCCAAGATCCAGGCAGCATGAACACTGAAGCTTTCTTT. This translates into CASSQDPGSMNTEAFF.

This clonotype was detected a few times. The chain couples TRBV2 to TRBJ2-3, with a weak D call TRBD1 (6 bases). V was pared by 7 bases and J by 2 bases, with 13 bases between. This CDR3 has 14 residues. The germline V gene has CDR1 SNHLY and CDR2 FYNNEI. The DNA for the CDR3 is TGTGCCAGCAAGGGAAGGGGGTACACAGATACGCAGTATTTT. Translating gives CASKGRGYTDTQYF.

This chain uses TRBV4-2 with TRBJ2-3, with 8 bases aligning to TRBD2. Germline V gives CDR1 LGHNA, CDR2 YNFKEQ. The CDR3 loop spans 15 amino acids. The V segment lost 3 bases and the J segment 2 bases; nucleotides outside the gene matches: 4. The CDR3 DNA is TGTGCCAGCAGCCAGGCGGGACTAGTCACAGATACGCAGTATTTT. Translating gives CASSQAGLVTDTQYF.

The V call is TRBV7-9, the J call TRBJ1-3; maybe TRBD1 (5 bases). V was shortened by 4 bases and J by 4 bases, with 8 bases between the two germline ends. CDR3 length equals 13 residues. CDR1 is SEHNR, CDR2 FQNEAQ, per germline (reference sequence). The CDR3 DNA is TGTGCCAGCAGCTCCCGGGGGGGAAACACCATATATTTT. It yields the protein CASSSRGGNTIYF.

This clonotype was detected many times. The rearrangement joins TRBV7-9 to TRBJ2-7, with TRBD2 matching 9 bases. V lost 7 bases to trimming and J lost 3 bases; unmatched junction nucleotides: 7. The germline V gene has CDR1 SEHNR and CDR2 FQNEAQ (reference sequence). The CDR3 runs to 14 residues. The DNA of the CDR3 is TGTGCCAGCACCTGGACTAGCGTTATCTACGAGCAGTACTTC. Translating gives CASTWTSVIYEQYF. Together with reference TRBV7-9 and TRBJ2-7, the CDR3 gives the full variable domain: DTGVSQNPRHKITKRGQNVTFRCDPISEHNRLYWYRQTLGQGPEFLTYFQNEAQLEKSRLLSDRFSAERPKGSFSTLEIQRTEQGDSAMYLCASTWTSVIYEQYFGPGTRLTVT.

This clonotype was counted at least ten times. The chain uses TRBV20-1 and TRBJ2-7; 10 bases align to TRBD1. The CDR3 contains 15 residues. V lost 5 bases to trimming and J lost 3 bases; unmatched junction nucleotides: 10. Germline values: CDR1 DFQATT, CDR2 SNEGSKA (reference sequence). The CDR3 sequence is CSASDRDRGNYEQYV. In DNA, the CDR3 is TGCAGTGCTTCAGACCGGGACAGGGGAAACTACGAGCAGTACGTC.

This clonotype came up many times. The chain couples TRBV12-3 or TRBV12-4 to TRBJ2-7; 8 nucleotides line up with TRBD1. Trimming cost V 7 bases and J 3 bases; bases outside gene matches: 8. The CDR3 runs to 14 residues. This chain's CDR3 is CASTPGQAHYEQYF. The CDR3 DNA sequence: TGTGCCAGCACCCCGGGACAGGCCCACTACGAGCAGTACTTC.

At least ten counts were recorded for this clonotype. The chain joins TRBV20-1 to TRBJ2-1; the match to TRBD2 covers 15 bases. This CDR3 region has 18 residues. Germline V lookup: CDR1 DFQATT, CDR2 SNEGSKA (reference sequence). J lost 4 bases, V lost 3 bases, and 10 bases had no gene match. CDR3 protein: CSASSPGLAGGIYNEQFF. The CDR3 bases are TGCAGTGCTAGTTCCCCGGGACTAGCGGGGGGCATTTACAATGAGCAGTTCTTC.